The 32 T cell receptor beta chains presented below share a single source sample, sequenced in a study of metastatic and nonmetastatic thyroid tumors. All patients were untreated before thyroid surgery. TCRdb re-called the PCR reads via MiXCR. The repertoire holds 30,000 to 35,000 clones, with under 25% as singletons. The specimen was tumor tissue. Receptor source: a male donor with papillary thyroid cancer or a benign thyroid nodule (not recorded which). Some clones in this sample may be carry-over from other donors' samples.

This clone was detected ten times or more. The gene calls are TRBV4-3 and TRBJ2-7, with a tentative D call TRBD2 (6 bases). The CDR3 sequence is 12 residues long. The germline CDR1 and CDR2 sequences are LGHNA and YSLEER. V was pared by 3 bases and J by 12 bases, with 15 bases between. CDR3: CASSHDGGRRYF. DNA for the CDR3: TGCGCCAGCAGCCACGACGGGGGTCGGCGGTACTTC.

A note on this clone: Being one base from a much bigger clone, this may be a read error. In DNA, the CDR3 is TGTGCCAGCTCAGCGGGGACGGTCCAGGGAAACACCATATATTTT. Protein product: CASSAGTVQGNTIYF. This rearrangement joins TRBV18 to TRBJ1-3; weak D call: TRBD1 (5 bases). Germline-derived CDR1 and CDR2 are KGHSH and LQKENI. V lost 5 bases, J lost 4 bases, and 15 bases lay in between. The CDR3 runs 15 residues.

This clone was counted at least ten times. V usage is TRBV6-2 or TRBV6-3 and J usage is TRBJ2-1; the match to TRBD2 covers 10 bases. V lost 6 bases, J lost 6 bases, and 5 bases stayed unmatched. Germline CDR1 reads MNHEY; CDR2 reads SVGEGT. CDR3 size: 14 residues. The CDR3 region has the DNA TGTGCCAGCAGGGGACTAGCGAGGTTCAATGAGCAGTTCTTC. Protein product: CASRGLARFNEQFF.

The chain links TRBV11-2 to TRBJ1-3, with D maybe TRBD1 (5 bases). Germline V lookup: CDR1 SGHAT, CDR2 FQNNGV. V lost 2 bases to trimming and J lost 5 bases, with 13 bases between them. CDR3 length equals 15 residues. The CDR3 region is CASSLHASGRNTIYF. In DNA form, the CDR3 reads TGTGCCAGCAGCTTACATGCATCGGGGCGAAACACCATATATTTT.

The V and J genes are TRBV11-2 and TRBJ2-2, with D unclear. CDR3 length equals 14 residues. V shed 5 bases and J shed 5 bases, with 12 bases lying between them. CDR1 SGHAT and CDR2 FQNNGV come from the germline V gene. CDR3 DNA: TGTGCCAGCAGCCTTGTCGGAAGAACCGGGGAGCTGTTTTTT. Translated, it gives CASSLVGRTGELFF. Using reference TRBV11-2 and TRBJ2-2 for the parts outside the CDR3, the full variable domain is EAGVAQSPRYKIIEKRQSVAFWCNPISGHATLYWYQQILGQGPKLLIQFQNNGVVDDSQLPKDRFSAERLKGVDSTLKIQPAKLEDSAVYLCASSLVGRTGELFFGEGSRLTVL.

This clone was counted a few times. The V gene is TRBV28, the J gene TRBJ1-3, with D perhaps matching TRBD1 (5 bases). Deletions cut 6 bases from V and 2 bases from J, with 14 bases between. Looked up from germline, CDR1 is MDHEN and CDR2 is SYDVKM. This CDR3 has 15 residues. CDR3 residues: CASSSGGSAGNTIYF. Here the CDR3 DNA reads TGTGCCAGCAGCTCCGGGGGGAGCGCTGGAAACACCATATATTTT.

The chain uses TRBV6-1 and TRBJ1-1, with D unresolved. The germline V and J ends were trimmed by 6 bases and 0 bases, with 8 bases remaining between them. The length of the CDR3 is 13 residues. CDR1 and CDR2 from the germline V gene are MNHNS and SASEGT. The CDR3 here is CASSSAMNTEAFF. The CDR3 bases are TGTGCCAGCAGCTCGGCCATGAACACTGAAGCTTTCTTT.

This clone has a count of ten or more. The chain employs TRBV6-1 and TRBJ2-5; 8 nucleotides line up with TRBD2. This CDR3 is 14 amino acids long. The trim removed 5 bases at V and 6 bases at J, leaving 8 bases unmatched. Germline-derived CDR1 and CDR2 are MNHNS and SASEGT. The CDR3 nucleotides are TGTGCCAGCAGTTCGGGACTAGTGGGGAAGACCCAGTACTTC. Translated, it gives CASSSGLVGKTQYF.

This clone was detected a few times. The chain employs TRBV28 and TRBJ2-7; 14 bases match TRBD2. This CDR3 contains 15 residues. Per the germline V gene, CDR1 is MDHEN and CDR2 is SYDVKM. The V and J ends lost 6 bases and 12 bases, in that order; junction bases with no gene match: 13. The CDR3 spells CASSGTGTSGSFLYF. The CDR3 region has the DNA TGTGCCAGCAGCGGTACCGGGACTAGCGGGAGTTTTTTGTACTTC.

CDR3 sequence reads: CASSPGTSGTDFESYF. The DNA of the CDR3 is TGTGCCAGCAGTCCCGGGACTAGCGGGACCGACTTTGAAAGTTACTTC. V gene TRBV28 combines with J gene TRBJ2-5, with 13 positions matching TRBD2. The ends lost 5 bases at V and 14 bases at J; junction bases unmatched: 17. CDR1 and CDR2 from the germline V gene are MDHEN and SYDVKM. The CDR3 totals 16 residues. The variable domain in full, completed from reference TRBV28 and TRBJ2-5, reads DVKVTQSSRYLVKRTGEKVFLECVQDMDHENMFWYRQDPGLGLRLIYFSYDVKMKEKGDIPEGYSVSREKKERFSLILESASTNQTSMYLCASSPGTSGTDFESYFGPGTRLLVL.

This clone was seen many times. The chain links TRBV7-9 to TRBJ2-5, with D unclear. The V end lost 1 base, the J end lost 6 bases, and 6 bases lay between the germline ends. Per the germline V gene, CDR1 is SEHNR and CDR2 is FQNEAQ (reference sequence). The CDR3 is 12 amino acids. The CDR3 loop reads CASSLVGKTQYF. DNA for the CDR3: TGTGCCAGCAGCTTAGTAGGAAAGACCCAGTACTTC.

V is TRBV20-1 and J is TRBJ2-7, with 10 bases identical to TRBD1. There are 12 residues in the CDR3. The V and J ends lost 6 bases and 9 bases, in that order; junction bases with no gene match: 8. The germline CDR1 and CDR2 sequences are DFQATT and SNEGSKA (reference sequence). CDR3 in DNA: TGCAGTGCCGCCTCGACAGGGGGCGTGCAGTACTTC. It codes for CSAASTGGVQYF.

The V and J genes are TRBV19 and TRBJ2-7; D remains unclear. The germline gives CDR1 LNHDA, CDR2 SQIVND (reference sequence). This CDR3 contains 14 residues. V was trimmed by 4 bases and J by 5 bases, leaving 15 bases between them. The CDR3 region is CASSSTVLGHEQYF. CDR3 in DNA: TGTGCCAGTAGTAGTACCGTGTTAGGACACGAGCAGTACTTC.

Note on this clone: Lacking the conserved final phenylalanine or tryptophan, this CDR3 likely reflects a read error. The chain has TRBV11-2 and TRBJ2-1; 10 nucleotides line up with TRBD2. V gave up 6 bases and J gave up 6 bases; unmatched junction bases: 11. Germline V gene data show CDR1 as SGHAT and CDR2 as FQNNGV. The CDR3 has 16 amino acids. CDR3 protein: CASRPGQLAGSNEQFS. The CDR3 bases are TGTGCCAGCAGACCCGGGCAACTAGCGGGATCCAATGAGCAGTTCTCC.

Ten or more counts support this clone. The rearrangement links TRBV12-3 or TRBV12-4 to TRBJ1-1; 8 positions match TRBD1. The CDR3 spans 15 residues. The V and J ends lost 1 base and 4 bases, in that order; junction bases with no gene match: 5. CDR3 in amino acids: CASSLGGQDGTEAFF. CDR3 nucleotide sequence: TGTGCCAGCAGTTTAGGGGGACAGGATGGCACTGAAGCTTTCTTT.

In its sample, this clone was seen many times. This chain joins TRBV4-3 and TRBJ1-4; D ambiguous. The length of the CDR3 is 15 residues. CDR1 LGHNA and CDR2 YSLEER come from the germline V gene. V lost 5 bases to trimming and J lost 4 bases, with 14 bases between them. The CDR3 DNA sequence: TGCGCCAGCAGCTCACTTCCGGACTTTAATGAAAAACTGTTTTTT. This codes for CASSSLPDFNEKLFF.

This clone was seen many times. The chain is built from TRBV5-4 and TRBJ2-3; 14 bases line up with TRBD2. Germline V CDR1 and CDR2: SGHNT, YYREEE (reference sequence). Unmatched junction bases numbered 4, after V lost 3 bases and J lost 4 bases. The CDR3 sequence is 16 residues long. CDR3: CASSSTSGRASDTQYF. The CDR3 DNA follows: TGTGCCAGCAGCTCGACTAGCGGGAGGGCCTCAGATACGCAGTATTTT.

About this clone: Germline and junction disagree at one end, which may indicate a read error. The rearrangement joins TRBV6-1 to TRBJ1-2, with D possibly TRBD1 on 5 matching bases. Germline CDR1 and CDR2: MNHNS and SASEGT. CDR3 size: 12 residues. CDR3 loop: CASLSGQYGYTF. CDR3 DNA: TGTGCCAGCCTCTCAGGGCAATATGGATACACCTTC.

Many counts were recorded for this clone. V usage is TRBV29-1 and J usage is TRBJ2-7; 7 bases match TRBD2. This CDR3 contains 12 residues. Germline lookup yields CDR1 SQVTM and CDR2 ANQGSEA. V trimming: 4 bases; J trimming: 7 bases; junction bases outside the gene matches: 7. CDR3 in amino acids: CSVGDSGLEQYF. The DNA of the CDR3 is TGCAGCGTTGGGGATAGCGGGTTGGAGCAGTACTTC.

Notes on this clone: This may arise from a read error, as a much more abundant clone is one base away. At the DNA level, this CDR3 is encoded by other sequences in the same sample as well. V and J are TRBV19 and TRBJ2-3; TRBD1 is a possible D gene (6 bases). CDR1 is LNHDA, CDR2 SQIVND, per germline (reference sequence). This CDR3 comprises 14 residues. The CDR3 coding sequence is TGCGCCAGTAGGTTAGACAGGTGGACAGATACGCAGTATTTT. Its translation is CASRLDRWTDTQYF.

This clone is medium-sized within its sample. This sequence joins TRBV11-2 and TRBJ2-7, with unresolved D. Looked up from germline, CDR1 is SGHAT and CDR2 is FQNNGV. Trimming left V 8 bases short and J 4 bases short, with 3 bases between. This CDR3 is 9 amino acids long. CDR3 sequence reads: CASGYEQYF. DNA of the CDR3: TGTGCCAGCGGTTACGAGCAGTACTTC.

In this sample, this clone turned up many times. The chain employs TRBV10-2 and TRBJ2-7; a possible D gene is TRBD1 (5 bases). V dropped 6 bases and J dropped 4 bases, with 13 bases sitting between them. This CDR3 contains 13 residues. Germline V gene sequence: CDR1 WSHSY, CDR2 SAAADI. CDR3 DNA: TGCGCCAGCAGGGGCAGGGATGATTACGAGCAGTACTTC. This encodes CASRGRDDYEQYF.

This clone occurred many times. V and J are TRBV5-1 and TRBJ2-3; D may be TRBD2 (6 bases). CDR3 length: 16 amino acids. From germline, CDR1 is SGHRS and CDR2 YFSETQ. Trimming removed 5 bases from V and 0 bases from J, with 16 bases in between. CDR3 region: CASSRDSQLSTDTQYF. DNA for the CDR3: TGCGCCAGCAGTCGGGACTCCCAACTTAGCACAGATACGCAGTATTTT.

This clone came up a few times. A read error may be the cause here, since a much bigger clone is one base away. The CDR3 sequence: CIALRPTGGNEQFF. Here the CDR3 DNA reads TGCATCGCTCTACGCCCGACAGGGGGCAATGAGCAGTTCTTC. J is TRBJ2-1 and V is TRBV29-1, with TRBD1 identical over 9 bases. CDR1 is SQVTM and CDR2 is ANQGSEA in the germline V gene. The CDR3 contains 14 residues.

This clone was found many times. The chain links TRBV20-1 to TRBJ2-6; 7 nucleotides align to TRBD1. Germline CDR1 reads DFQATT; CDR2 reads SNEGSKA (reference sequence). The CDR3 contains 15 residues. With 6 bases clipped from V and 4 bases from J, the junction kept 9 bases outside the gene matches. This CDR3 is CSAMTGFSGANVLTF. CDR3 DNA: TGCAGTGCCATGACAGGGTTCTCCGGGGCCAACGTCCTGACTTTC.

The V gene is TRBV6-6, the J gene TRBJ2-7, with 8 bases that match TRBD2. This CDR3 region has 15 residues. The germline V gene encodes CDR1 MNHNY and CDR2 SVGAGI (reference sequence). V lost 0 bases, J lost 0 bases, and 1 base stayed unmatched. CDR3 coding DNA: TGTGCCAGCAGTTACTCAGCGGGAGTCTCCTACGAGCAGTACTTC. Translation gives CASSYSAGVSYEQYF.

This clone was seen repeatedly, ten times or more. V is TRBV6-1 and J is TRBJ1-1, with 7 bases fitting TRBD1. The V gene end was trimmed by 6 bases and the J gene end by 0 bases; junction bases not matched to a gene: 13. The germline CDR1 and CDR2 sequences are MNHNS and SASEGT. This CDR3 is 17 amino acids long. CDR3 nucleotides: TGTGCCAGCAGGGCGATCACAGGGGTCGTCATGAACACTGAAGCTTTCTTT. This encodes CASRAITGVVMNTEAFF.

V is TRBV6-4 and J is TRBJ2-1; 14 nucleotides match TRBD2. Germline trimming cut 3 bases from V and 8 bases from J; bases unmatched to any gene: 0. This CDR3 is built from 14 residues. Germline CDR1 reads MRHNA; CDR2 reads SNTAGT. CDR3 amino acids: CASSEGLAGDEQFF. For the CDR3, the DNA is TGTGCCAGCAGTGAGGGACTAGCGGGGGATGAGCAGTTCTTC.

The V and J genes are TRBV10-3 and TRBJ1-2, with D maybe TRBD1 (5 bases). Trimming pared 8 bases from V and 5 bases from J, leaving 15 bases between. The CDR3 is made up of 13 amino acids. Germline V gene sequence: CDR1 ENHRY, CDR2 SYGVKD. CDR3 sequence reads: CAIAGGGKYGYTF. CDR3 nucleotides: TGTGCCATCGCCGGGGGGGGTAAATATGGCTACACCTTC.

The chain uses TRBV5-1 and TRBJ2-7; 10 bases agree with TRBD2. This CDR3 comprises 16 residues. V trimming: 3 bases; J trimming: 3 bases; junction bases outside the gene matches: 9. The germline gives CDR1 SGHRS, CDR2 YFSETQ. The CDR3 nucleotides read TGCGCCAGCAGCTGGGGAGCTAGCGGGAGTCTCTACGAGCAGTACTTC. Amino acid sequence: CASSWGASGSLYEQYF.

Concerning this clone itself: A read error may be the cause here, since a much bigger clone is one base away. V gene TRBV5-1 combines with J gene TRBJ2-1; 7 bases are shared with TRBD2. Looked up from germline, CDR1 is SGHRS and CDR2 is YFSETQ. V trimming: 2 bases; J trimming: 5 bases; junction bases outside the gene matches: 10. The CDR3 is 16 amino acids. The CDR3 here is CASSLIAGEGHNEQFF. The CDR3 nucleotides are TGCGCCAGCAGCTTAATCGCGGGAGAGGGCCACAATGAGCAGTTCTTC.

This clone showed up many times. V and J are TRBV5-6 and TRBJ2-7; possible D gene TRBD1, 6 bases. CDR3 length: 14 residues. V lost 7 bases and J 6 bases, leaving 20 bases between the germline ends. CDR1 is SGHDT and CDR2 is YYEEEE in the germline V gene. The CDR3 reads CASARDTATGEQYF. CDR3 DNA: TGTGCCAGCGCCCGGGACACCGCAACCGGCGAGCAGTACTTC.